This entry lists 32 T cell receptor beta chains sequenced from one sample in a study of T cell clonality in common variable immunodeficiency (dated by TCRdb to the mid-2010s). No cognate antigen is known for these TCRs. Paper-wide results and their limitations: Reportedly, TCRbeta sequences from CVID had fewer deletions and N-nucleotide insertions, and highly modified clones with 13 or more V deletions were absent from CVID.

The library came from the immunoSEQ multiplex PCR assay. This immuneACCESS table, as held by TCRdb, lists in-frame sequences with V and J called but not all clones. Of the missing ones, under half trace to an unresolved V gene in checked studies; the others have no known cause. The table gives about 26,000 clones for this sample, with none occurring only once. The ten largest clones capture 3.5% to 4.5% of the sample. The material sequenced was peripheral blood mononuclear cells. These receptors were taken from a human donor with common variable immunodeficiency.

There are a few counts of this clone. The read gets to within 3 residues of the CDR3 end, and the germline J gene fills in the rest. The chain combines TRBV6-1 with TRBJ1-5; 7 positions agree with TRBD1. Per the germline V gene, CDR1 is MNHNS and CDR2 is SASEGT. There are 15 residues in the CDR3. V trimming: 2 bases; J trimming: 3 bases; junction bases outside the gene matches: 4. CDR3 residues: CASSEPQGYNQPQHF. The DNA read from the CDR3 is TGTGCCAGCAGTGAACCACAGGGGTACAATCAGCCC.

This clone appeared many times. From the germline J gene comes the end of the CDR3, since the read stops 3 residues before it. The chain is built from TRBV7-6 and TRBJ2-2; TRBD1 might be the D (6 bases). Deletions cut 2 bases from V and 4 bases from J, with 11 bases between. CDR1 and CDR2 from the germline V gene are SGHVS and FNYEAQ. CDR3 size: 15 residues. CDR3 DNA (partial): TGTGCCAGCAGCTTACAGGGGTCGGTCACCGGGGAG. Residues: CASSLQGSVTGE. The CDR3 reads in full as CASSLQGSVTGELFF.

Incomplete CDR3 DNA: TGTGCCAGCAGCTTAGAACAGGTGAACACTGAA. Translated, it gives CASSLEQVNTE. The whole CDR3 reads CASSLEQVNTEAFF. V and J are TRBV7-6 and TRBJ1-1; D perhaps matches TRBD1 (5 bases). The CDR3 end falls 3 residues outside the read, so it is completed with the germline J gene. This CDR3 contains 14 residues. V was pared by 1 base and J by 0 bases, with 6 bases between. Germline V lookup: CDR1 SGHVS, CDR2 FNYEAQ.

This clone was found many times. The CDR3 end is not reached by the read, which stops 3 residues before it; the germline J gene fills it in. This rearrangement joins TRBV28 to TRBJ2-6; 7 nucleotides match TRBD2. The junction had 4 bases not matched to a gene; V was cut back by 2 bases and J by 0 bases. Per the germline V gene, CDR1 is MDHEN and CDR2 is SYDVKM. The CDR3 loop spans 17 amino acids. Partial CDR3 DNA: TGTGCCAGCAGTTTAGTCGGCGGGAGCTCTGGGGCCAACGTC. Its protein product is CASSLVGGSSGANV. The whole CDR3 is CASSLVGGSSGANVLTF.

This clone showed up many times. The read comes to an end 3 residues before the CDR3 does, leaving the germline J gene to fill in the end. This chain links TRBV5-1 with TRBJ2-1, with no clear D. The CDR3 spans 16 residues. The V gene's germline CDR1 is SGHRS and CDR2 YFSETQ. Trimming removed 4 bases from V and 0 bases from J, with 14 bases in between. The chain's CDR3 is CASSPSGGTSYNEQFF. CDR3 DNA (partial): TGCGCCAGCAGCCCCTCTGGCGGAACCTCCTACAATGAG.

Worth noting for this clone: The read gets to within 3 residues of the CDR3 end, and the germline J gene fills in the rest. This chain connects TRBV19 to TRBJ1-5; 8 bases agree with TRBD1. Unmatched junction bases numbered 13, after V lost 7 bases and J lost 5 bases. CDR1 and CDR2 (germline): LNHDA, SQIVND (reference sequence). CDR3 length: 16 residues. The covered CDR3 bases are TGTGCCAGTAACCCACCAAACAGGGGGGGCGATCAGCCC. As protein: CASNPPNRGGDQP. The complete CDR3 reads CASNPPNRGGDQPQHF.

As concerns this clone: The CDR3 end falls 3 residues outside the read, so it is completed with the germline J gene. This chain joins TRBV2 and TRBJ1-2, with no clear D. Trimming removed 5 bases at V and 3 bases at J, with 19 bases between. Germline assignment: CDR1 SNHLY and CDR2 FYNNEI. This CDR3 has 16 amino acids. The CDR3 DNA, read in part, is TGTGCCAGCAGTCCCACCATGGCAGGTGGCGACTATGGC. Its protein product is CASSPTMAGGDYG. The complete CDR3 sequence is CASSPTMAGGDYGYTF.

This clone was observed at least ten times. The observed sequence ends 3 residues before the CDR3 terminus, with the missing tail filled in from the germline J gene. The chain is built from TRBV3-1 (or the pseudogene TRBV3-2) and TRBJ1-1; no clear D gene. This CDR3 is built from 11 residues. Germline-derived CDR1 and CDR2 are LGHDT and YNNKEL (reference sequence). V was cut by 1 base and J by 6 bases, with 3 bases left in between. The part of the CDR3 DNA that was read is TGTGCCAGCAGCCAAGCGGCTGAA. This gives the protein CASSQAAE. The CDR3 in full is CASSQAAEAFF.

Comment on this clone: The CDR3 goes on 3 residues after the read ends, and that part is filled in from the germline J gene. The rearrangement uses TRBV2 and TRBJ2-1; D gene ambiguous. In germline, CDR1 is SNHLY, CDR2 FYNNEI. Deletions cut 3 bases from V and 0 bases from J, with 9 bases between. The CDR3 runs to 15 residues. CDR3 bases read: TGTGCCAGCAGTGAGACAAGCATCTCCTACAATGAG. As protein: CASSETSISYNE. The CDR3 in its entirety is CASSETSISYNEQFF. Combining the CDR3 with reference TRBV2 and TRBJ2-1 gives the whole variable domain EPEVTQTPSHQVTQMGQEVILRCVPISNHLYFYWYRQILGQKVEFLVSFYNNEISEKSEIFDDQFSVERPDGSNFTLKIRSTKLEDSAMYFCASSETSISYNEQFFGPGTRLTVL.

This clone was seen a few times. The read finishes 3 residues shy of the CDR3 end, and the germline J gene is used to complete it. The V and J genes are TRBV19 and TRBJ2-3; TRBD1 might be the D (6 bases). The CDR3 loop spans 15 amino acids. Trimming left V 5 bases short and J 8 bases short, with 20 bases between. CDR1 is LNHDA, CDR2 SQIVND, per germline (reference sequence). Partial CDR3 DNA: TGTGCCAGTAGTCTGATCAGGGGTTTCGGTCCTACG. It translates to CASSLIRGFGPT. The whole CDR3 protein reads CASSLIRGFGPTQYF.

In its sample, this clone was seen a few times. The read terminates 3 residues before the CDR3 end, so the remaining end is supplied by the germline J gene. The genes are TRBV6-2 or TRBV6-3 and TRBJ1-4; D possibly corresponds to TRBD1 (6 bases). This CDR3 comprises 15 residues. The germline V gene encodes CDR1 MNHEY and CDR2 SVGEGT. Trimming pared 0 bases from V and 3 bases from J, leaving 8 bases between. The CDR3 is CASSYSTGSNEKLFF. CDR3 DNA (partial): TGTGCCAGCAGTTACTCGACAGGCTCTAATGAAAAA.

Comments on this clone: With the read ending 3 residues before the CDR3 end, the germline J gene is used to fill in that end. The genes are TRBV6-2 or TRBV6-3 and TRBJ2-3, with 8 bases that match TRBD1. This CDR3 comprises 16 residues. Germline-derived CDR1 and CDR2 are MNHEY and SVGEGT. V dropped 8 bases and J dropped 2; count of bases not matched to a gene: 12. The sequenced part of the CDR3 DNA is TGTGCCAGCGCTGACCGGACAGGGAAAATCACAGATACG. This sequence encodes CASADRTGKITDT. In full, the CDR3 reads CASADRTGKITDTQYF.

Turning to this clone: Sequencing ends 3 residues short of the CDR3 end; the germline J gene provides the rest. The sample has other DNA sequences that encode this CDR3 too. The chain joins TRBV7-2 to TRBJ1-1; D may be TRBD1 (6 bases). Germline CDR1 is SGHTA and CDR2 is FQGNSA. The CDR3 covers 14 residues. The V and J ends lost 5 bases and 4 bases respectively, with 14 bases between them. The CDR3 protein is CASSRQAGSTEAFF. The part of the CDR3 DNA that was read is TGTGCCAGCAGCCGACAGGCCGGGAGCACTGAA.

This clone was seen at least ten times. The CDR3 reads CASSLRREGYNEQFF. The CDR3 DNA, read in part, is TGTGCCAGCAGCTTAAGGCGGGAGGGATACAATGAG. The chain employs TRBV7-3 and TRBJ2-1; 9 nucleotides line up with TRBD2. The read terminates 3 residues ahead of where the CDR3 ends, so the germline J gene completes it. V lost 1 base to trimming and J lost 4 bases; unmatched junction nucleotides: 2. The germline CDR1 and CDR2 sequences are SGHTA and FQGTGA. The CDR3 loop spans 15 amino acids.

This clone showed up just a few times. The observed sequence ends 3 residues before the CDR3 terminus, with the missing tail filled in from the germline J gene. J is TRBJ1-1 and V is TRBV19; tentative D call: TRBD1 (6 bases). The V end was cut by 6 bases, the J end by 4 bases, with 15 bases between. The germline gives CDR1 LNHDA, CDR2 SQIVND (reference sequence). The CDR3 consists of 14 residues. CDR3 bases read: TGTGCCAGTAGCCGGACAGACTACCTCACTGAA. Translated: CASSRTDYLTE. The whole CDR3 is CASSRTDYLTEAFF.

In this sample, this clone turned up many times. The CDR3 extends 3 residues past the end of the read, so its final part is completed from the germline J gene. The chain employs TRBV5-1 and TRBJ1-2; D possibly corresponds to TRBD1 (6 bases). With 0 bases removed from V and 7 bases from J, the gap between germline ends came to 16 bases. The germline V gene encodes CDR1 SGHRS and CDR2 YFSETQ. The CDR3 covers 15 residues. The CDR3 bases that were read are TGCGCCAGCAGCTTGGCCCCCGAGACAGGTCGTGGC. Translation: CASSLAPETGRG. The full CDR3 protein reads CASSLAPETGRGYTF.

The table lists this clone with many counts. The sequenced part of the CDR3 DNA is TGTGCCAGCAGCTTGGTGGGAGCGGGTACG. It encodes CASSLVGAGT. The whole CDR3 sequence reads CASSLVGAGTQYF. The chain has TRBV5-5 and TRBJ2-3; D is possibly TRBD2 (6 bases). The read is 3 residues too short to cover the CDR3 end, so that end is filled in from the germline J gene. Germline CDR1 SGHKS, CDR2 YYEKEE (reference sequence). Trimming removed 0 bases at V and 8 bases at J, with 10 bases between. This CDR3 contains 13 residues.

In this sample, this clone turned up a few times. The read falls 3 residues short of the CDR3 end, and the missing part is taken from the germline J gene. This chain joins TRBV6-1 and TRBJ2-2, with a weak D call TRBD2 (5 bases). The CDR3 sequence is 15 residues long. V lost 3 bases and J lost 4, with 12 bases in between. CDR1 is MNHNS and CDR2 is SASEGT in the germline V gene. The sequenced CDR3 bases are TGTGCCAGCAGTGAGCAGCGGACGGTCACCGGGGAG. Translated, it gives CASSEQRTVTGE. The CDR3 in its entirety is CASSEQRTVTGELFF.

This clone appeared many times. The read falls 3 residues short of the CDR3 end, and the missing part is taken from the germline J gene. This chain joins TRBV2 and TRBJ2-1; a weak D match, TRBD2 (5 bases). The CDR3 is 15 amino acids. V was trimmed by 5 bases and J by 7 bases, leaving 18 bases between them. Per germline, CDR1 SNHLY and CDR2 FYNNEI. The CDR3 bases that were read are TGTGCCAGCAGTAAGGAACTGCTAGCCTCGAATGAG. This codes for CASSKELLASNE. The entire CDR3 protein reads CASSKELLASNEQFF.

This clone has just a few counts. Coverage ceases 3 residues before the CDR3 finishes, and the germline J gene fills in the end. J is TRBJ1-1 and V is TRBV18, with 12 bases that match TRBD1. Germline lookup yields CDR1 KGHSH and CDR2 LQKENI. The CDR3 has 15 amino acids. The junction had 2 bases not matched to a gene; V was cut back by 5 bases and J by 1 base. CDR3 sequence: CASSEGQGANTEAFF. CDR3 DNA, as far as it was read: TGTGCCAGCTCAGAGGGACAGGGGGCGAACACTGAA.

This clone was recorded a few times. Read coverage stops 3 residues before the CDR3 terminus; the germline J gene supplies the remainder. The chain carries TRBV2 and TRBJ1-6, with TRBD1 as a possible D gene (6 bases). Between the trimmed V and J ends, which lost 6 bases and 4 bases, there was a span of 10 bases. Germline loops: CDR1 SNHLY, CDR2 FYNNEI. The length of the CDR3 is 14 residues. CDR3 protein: CASSQGRYNSPLHF. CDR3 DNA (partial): TGTGCCAGCAGCCAGGGGCGGTATAATTCACCC.

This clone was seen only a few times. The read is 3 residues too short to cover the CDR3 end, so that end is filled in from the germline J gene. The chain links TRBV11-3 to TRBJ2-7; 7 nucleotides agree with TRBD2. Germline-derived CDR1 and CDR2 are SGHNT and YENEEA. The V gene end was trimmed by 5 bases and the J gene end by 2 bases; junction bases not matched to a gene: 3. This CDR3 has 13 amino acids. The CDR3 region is CASSPAGAYEQYF. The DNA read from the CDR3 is TGTGCCAGCAGCCCGGCGGGGGCCTACGAG.

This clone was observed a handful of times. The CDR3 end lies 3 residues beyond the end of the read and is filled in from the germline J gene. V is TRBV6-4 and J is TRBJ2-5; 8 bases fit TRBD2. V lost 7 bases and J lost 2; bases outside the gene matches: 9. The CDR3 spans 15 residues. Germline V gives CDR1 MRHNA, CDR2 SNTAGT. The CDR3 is CASNQSGGGQETQYF. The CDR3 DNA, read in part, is TGTGCCAGCAATCAATCCGGGGGGGGGCAAGAGACC.

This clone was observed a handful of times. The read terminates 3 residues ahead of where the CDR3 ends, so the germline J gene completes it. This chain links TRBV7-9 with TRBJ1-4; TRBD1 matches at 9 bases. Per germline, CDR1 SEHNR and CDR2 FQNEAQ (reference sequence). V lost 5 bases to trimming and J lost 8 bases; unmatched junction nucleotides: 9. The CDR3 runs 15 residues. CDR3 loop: CASSPSGQGREKLFF. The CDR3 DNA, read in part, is TGTGCCAGCAGCCCCTCGGGACAGGGACGAGAAAAA.

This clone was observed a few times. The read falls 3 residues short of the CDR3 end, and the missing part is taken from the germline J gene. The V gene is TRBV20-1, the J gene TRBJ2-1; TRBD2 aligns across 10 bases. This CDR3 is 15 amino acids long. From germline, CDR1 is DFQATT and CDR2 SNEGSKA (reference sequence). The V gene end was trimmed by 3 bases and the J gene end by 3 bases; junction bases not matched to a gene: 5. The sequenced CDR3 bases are TGCAGTGCTAGTCCCGGGACTAGCGACTACAATGAG. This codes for CSASPGTSDYNE. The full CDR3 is CSASPGTSDYNEQFF.

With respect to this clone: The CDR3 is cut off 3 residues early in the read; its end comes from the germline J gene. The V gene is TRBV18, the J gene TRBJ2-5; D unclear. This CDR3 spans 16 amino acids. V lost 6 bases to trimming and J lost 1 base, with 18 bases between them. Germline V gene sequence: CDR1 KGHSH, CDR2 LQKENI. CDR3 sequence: CASSRVVGRGQETQYF. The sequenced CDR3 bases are TGTGCCAGCTCCCGCGTAGTGGGCCGAGGCCAAGAGACC. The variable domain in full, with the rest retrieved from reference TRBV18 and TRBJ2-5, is NAGVMQNPRHLVRRRGQEARLRCSPMKGHSHVYWYRQLPEEGLKFMVYLQKENIIDESGMPKERFSAEFPKEGPSILRIQQVVRGDSAAYFCASSRVVGRGQETQYFGPGTRLLVL.

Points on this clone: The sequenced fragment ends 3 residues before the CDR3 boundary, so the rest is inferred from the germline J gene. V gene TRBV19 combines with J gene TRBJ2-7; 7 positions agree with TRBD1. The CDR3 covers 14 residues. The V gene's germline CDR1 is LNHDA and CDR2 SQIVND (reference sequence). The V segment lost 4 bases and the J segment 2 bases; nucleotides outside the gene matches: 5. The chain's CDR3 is CASSNGQGAYEQYF. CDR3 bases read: TGTGCCAGTAGTAACGGCCAGGGGGCCTACGAG.

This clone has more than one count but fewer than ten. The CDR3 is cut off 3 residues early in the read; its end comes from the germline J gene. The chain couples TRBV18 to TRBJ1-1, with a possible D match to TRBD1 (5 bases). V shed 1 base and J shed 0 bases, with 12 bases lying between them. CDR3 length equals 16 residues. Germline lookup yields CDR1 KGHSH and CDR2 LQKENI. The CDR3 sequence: CASSPRVTGVNTEAFF. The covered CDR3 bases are TGTGCCAGCTCACCACGCGTCACAGGAGTGAACACTGAA.

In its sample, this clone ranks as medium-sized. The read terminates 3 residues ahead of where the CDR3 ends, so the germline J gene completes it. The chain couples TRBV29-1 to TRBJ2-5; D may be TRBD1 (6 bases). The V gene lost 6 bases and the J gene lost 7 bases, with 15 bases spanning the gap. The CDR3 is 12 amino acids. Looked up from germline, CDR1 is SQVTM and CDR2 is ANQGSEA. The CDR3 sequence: CSVTQGFGTQYF. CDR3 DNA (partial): TGCAGCGTCACACAGGGATTTGGGACC.

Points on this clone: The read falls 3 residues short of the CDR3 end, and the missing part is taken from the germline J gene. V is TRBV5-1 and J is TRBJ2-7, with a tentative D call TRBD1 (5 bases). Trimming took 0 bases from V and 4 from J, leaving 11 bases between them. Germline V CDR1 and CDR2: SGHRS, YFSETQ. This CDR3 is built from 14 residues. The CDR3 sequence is CASSLGQRNYEQYF. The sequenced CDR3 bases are TGCGCCAGCAGCTTGGGACAGCGTAATTACGAG.

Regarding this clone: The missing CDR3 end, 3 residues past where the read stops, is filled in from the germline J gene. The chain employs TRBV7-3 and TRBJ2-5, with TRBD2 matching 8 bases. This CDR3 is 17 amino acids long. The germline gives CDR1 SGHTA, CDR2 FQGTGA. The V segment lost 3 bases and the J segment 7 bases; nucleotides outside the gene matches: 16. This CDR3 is CASSFYHPTGLVRTQYF. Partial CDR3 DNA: TGTGCCAGCAGCTTCTACCACCCCACGGGACTAGTCAGGACC.

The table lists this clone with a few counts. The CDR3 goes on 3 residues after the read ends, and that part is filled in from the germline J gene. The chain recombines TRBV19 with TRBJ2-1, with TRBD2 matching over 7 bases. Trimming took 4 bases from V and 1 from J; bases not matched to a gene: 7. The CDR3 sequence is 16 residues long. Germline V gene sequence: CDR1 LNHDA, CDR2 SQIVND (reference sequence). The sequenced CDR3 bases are TGTGCCAGTAGTACCCTCTTGGGGGGGTCCTACAATGAG. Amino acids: CASSTLLGGSYNE. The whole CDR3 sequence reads CASSTLLGGSYNEQFF. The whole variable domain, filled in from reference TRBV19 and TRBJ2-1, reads DGGITQSPKYLFRKEGQNVTLSCEQNLNHDAMYWYRQDPGQGLRLIYYSQIVNDFQKGDIAEGYSVSREKKESFPLTVTSAQKNPTAFYLCASSTLLGGSYNEQFFGPGTRLTVL.